Sequencing of this T cell receptor (beta chain) was carried out in a study of regulatory T cells in long-lasting Graves disease. The study's findings and limits: TCR diversity in persistent Graves' patients was below that of newly diagnosed ones.

This clonotype showed up many times. The antigen is undetermined. Construction of TCR beta libraries relied on iRepertoire HTBI primers and on Arm-PCR targeting CDR3 regions. Via MiXCR, TCRdb re-called the multiplex PCR reads, giving one row per CDR3 protein. The table includes roughly 320,000 distinct CDR3 sequences, 15% to 20% detected once. As to time point: newly diagnosed GD, antithyroid drugs for less than 3 months. RNA isolated from PBMCs was used to make the TCR library. This CDR3 is built from 15 residues. V lost 2 bases, J lost 3 bases, and 11 bases lay in between. Per germline, CDR1 MNHNS and CDR2 SASEGT. The sample was also reused in another study, on T cells in Graves' hyperthyroidism and ophthalmopathy. This second report adds: Graves' hyperthyroidism is called stable when ophthalmopathy does not progress within 18 months.

The chain employs TRBV6-1 and TRBJ1-5, with D possibly matching TRBD1 (5 bases). Sequencing used peripheral blood mononuclear cells (PBMCs), obtained at new diagnosis, from a patient treated with antithyroid drugs. This receptor was identified in a man in his forties with Graves disease. The CDR3 coding sequence is TGTGCCAGCAGTGAACGACAGAAAGACAATCAGCCCCAGCATTTT. It is translated as CASSERQKDNQPQHF.